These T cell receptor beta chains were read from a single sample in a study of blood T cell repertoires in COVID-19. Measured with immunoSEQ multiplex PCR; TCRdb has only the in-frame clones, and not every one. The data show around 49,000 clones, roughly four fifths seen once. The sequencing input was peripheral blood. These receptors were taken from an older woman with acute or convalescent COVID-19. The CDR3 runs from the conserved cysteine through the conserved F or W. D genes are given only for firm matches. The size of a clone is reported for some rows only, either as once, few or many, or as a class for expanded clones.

CDR3: CASSNRRLAGQETQYF; DNA: TGTGCCAGTAGTAATCGAAGACTAGCGGGGCAAGAGACCCAGTACTTC; size: -; V: TRBV19; D: TRBD2; J: TRBJ2-5
CDR3: CASSLIRQGSYEQYF; DNA: TGTGCCAGCAGCTTAATTCGGCAGGGCTCCTACGAGCAGTACTTC; size: -; V: TRBV7-8; D: -; J: TRBJ2-7
CDR3: CASRDYNQPQHF; DNA: TGTGCCAGCCGGGACTACAATCAGCCCCAGCATTTT; size: -; V: TRBV21-1; D: -; J: TRBJ1-5
CDR3: CASSPTGTSGVGTQYF; DNA: TGTGCCAGCAGCCCGACCGGGACTAGCGGGGTGGGTACGCAGTATTTT; size: -; V: TRBV7-2; D: TRBD2; J: TRBJ2-3
CDR3: CSGGTGGGNTEAFF; DNA: TGCAGCGGAGGGACAGGAGGTGGGAACACTGAAGCTTTCTTT; size: -; V: TRBV29-1; D: TRBD1; J: TRBJ1-1
CDR3: CASSSGTSTSNEQFF; DNA: TGCGCCAGCAGCTCCGGGACTAGCACCTCCAATGAGCAGTTCTTC; size: many; V: TRBV5-1; D: TRBD2; J: TRBJ2-1
CDR3: CASSLPETQYF; DNA: TGCGCCAGCAGCTTGCCTGAGACCCAGTACTTC; size: few; V: TRBV5-1; D: -; J: TRBJ2-5
CDR3: CASSAVNTGELFF; DNA: TGTGCCAGCAGTGCGGTAAACACCGGGGAGCTGTTTTTT; size: once; V: TRBV2; D: -; J: TRBJ2-2
CDR3: CASTKRASGGEETQYF; DNA: TGTGCCAGCACCAAAAGGGCTAGCGGGGGGGAAGAGACCCAGTACTTC; size: -; V: TRBV2; D: TRBD2; J: TRBJ2-5
CDR3: CASTLNLRTGSNQPQHF; DNA: TGTGCCAGTACCCTAAACCTTCGGACAGGGTCCAATCAGCCCCAGCATTTT; size: -; V: TRBV19; D: TRBD1; J: TRBJ1-5
CDR3: CASSPTVRNTEAFF; DNA: TGTGCCAGCAGCCCAACAGTTCGGAACACTGAAGCTTTCTTT; size: -; V: TRBV9; D: -; J: TRBJ1-1
CDR3: CASSSREYTEAFF; DNA: TGTGCCAGCAGCTCCCGGGAGTACACTGAAGCTTTCTTT; size: -; V: TRBV7-9; D: -; J: TRBJ1-1
CDR3: CASRAQSSGNTIYF; DNA: TGTGCCAGCAGAGCTCAAAGCTCTGGAAACACCATATATTTT; size: few; V: TRBV6-5; D: -; J: TRBJ1-3
CDR3: CASSRDGTGDSNQPQHF; DNA: TGTGCCAGCAGTCGAGATGGGACAGGGGATAGCAATCAGCCCCAGCATTTT; size: -; V: TRBV2; D: TRBD1; J: TRBJ1-5
CDR3: CATSRDLRTRNEKLFF; DNA: TGTGCCACCAGCAGAGATTTACGGACAAGGAATGAAAAACTGTTTTTT; size: few; V: TRBV15; D: -; J: TRBJ1-4
CDR3: CASSLIGGTHLRSYEQYF; DNA: TGTGCCAGCAGCTTAATTGGTGGGACACACCTACGGTCCTACGAGCAGTACTTC; size: -; V: TRBV11-2; D: -; J: TRBJ2-7
CDR3: CASILGGEGSAFAFF; DNA: TGTGCCAGCATCCTTGGGGGGGAGGGATCGGCTTTTGCTTTCTTT; size: -; V: TRBV2; D: -; J: TRBJ1-1
CDR3: CASRGLAGTSSYNEQFF; DNA: TGTGCCAGCAGGGGACTAGCGGGAACCTCCTCCTACAATGAGCAGTTCTTC; size: -; V: TRBV5-6; D: TRBD2; J: TRBJ2-1
CDR3: CASRQRVAYNYGYTF; DNA: TGTGCCAGCAGACAGAGGGTAGCATATAACTATGGCTACACCTTC; size: -; V: TRBV5-5; D: -; J: TRBJ1-2
CDR3: CASSVGRPGGYTF; DNA: TGTGCCAGCAGTGTAGGCAGGCCAGGCGGCTACACCTTC; size: -; V: TRBV25-1; D: -; J: TRBJ1-2
CDR3: CASSLFRTGGSGANVLTF; DNA: TGTGCCAGCAGCTTGTTTAGGACAGGGGGTTCTGGGGCCAACGTCCTGACTTTC; size: -; V: TRBV5-6; D: TRBD1; J: TRBJ2-6
CDR3: CATSLRPSGGFVEQFF; DNA: TGTGCCACCAGTCTCAGGCCTAGTGGAGGCTTCGTTGAGCAGTTCTTC; size: -; V: TRBV15; D: -; J: TRBJ2-1
CDR3: CASSPIGMDRTDTQYF; DNA: TGTGCCAGCAGCCCAATCGGGATGGATCGAACAGATACGCAGTATTTT; size: -; V: TRBV5-4; D: -; J: TRBJ2-3
CDR3: CASSLDRENTEAFF; DNA: TGTGCCAGCAGCTTGGACAGGGAAAACACTGAAGCTTTCTTT; size: -; V: TRBV5-4; D: -; J: TRBJ1-1
CDR3: CASSPQGNTEAFF; DNA: TGTGCCAGCAGCCCCCAGGGTAACACTGAAGCTTTCTTT; size: few; V: TRBV21-1; D: -; J: TRBJ1-1